The source of this T cell receptor beta chain is a study of control samples from healthy donors and cancer patients. The method was immunoSEQ multiplex PCR; TCRdb's version includes in-frame clones alone and lacks a portion of them. The table lists about 170,000 clones, 85% to 95% of them singletons. What was sequenced was blood. This TCR derives from a woman younger than 35 in good health.

CDR3 protein: CASSALREVNTEAFF. The CDR3 region has the DNA TGTGCCAGCAGTGCCCTCAGGGAGGTGAACACTGAAGCTTTCTTT. This sequence joins TRBV2 and TRBJ1-1; tentative D call: TRBD1 (5 bases). V gave up 4 bases and J gave up 0 bases, with 12 bases separating them. CDR3 length: 15 amino acids. Germline V gene lookup returns CDR1 SNHLY and CDR2 FYNNEI.